This paragraph covers one TCR beta chain sequence. Its cognate antigen is unknown. Primers for the PCR totalled 60 Vbeta and 13 Jbeta. Here immunoSEQ multiplex PCR was the method, and the copy in TCRdb shows in-frame clones only, minus some. The sample consists of 150,000 to 180,000 clones, around 79% of them appearing once. The sample belongs to a study of cytomegalovirus exposure and HLA in healthy donors. Study-level results: The authors excluded some V segments, including TRBV6-2 and TRBV6-3, as indistinguishable.

From germline, CDR1 is LNHDA and CDR2 SQIVND (reference sequence). The CDR3 sequence is 14 residues long. Trimming cost V 11 bases and J 4 bases, with 18 bases left between them. Sequenced sample: PBMCs. The V call is TRBV19, the J call TRBJ1-5, with D unclear. The sequence was collected from a man aged 25-45 years in good health and CMV-seropositive. The CDR3: CACSAGAGNQPQHF. CDR3 DNA: TGTGCCTGCTCCGCGGGAGCTGGAAATCAGCCCCAGCATTTT.